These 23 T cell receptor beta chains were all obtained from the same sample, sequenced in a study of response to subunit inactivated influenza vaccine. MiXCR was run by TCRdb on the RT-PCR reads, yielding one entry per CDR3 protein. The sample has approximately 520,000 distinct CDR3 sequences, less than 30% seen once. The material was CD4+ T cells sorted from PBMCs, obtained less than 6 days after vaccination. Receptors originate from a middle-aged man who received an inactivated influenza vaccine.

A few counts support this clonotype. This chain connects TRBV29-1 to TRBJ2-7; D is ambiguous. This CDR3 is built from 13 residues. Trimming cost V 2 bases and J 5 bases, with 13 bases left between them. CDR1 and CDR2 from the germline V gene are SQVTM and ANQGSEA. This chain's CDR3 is CSVESLLRDEQYF. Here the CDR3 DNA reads TGCAGCGTTGAAAGTCTATTGCGAGACGAGCAGTACTTC.

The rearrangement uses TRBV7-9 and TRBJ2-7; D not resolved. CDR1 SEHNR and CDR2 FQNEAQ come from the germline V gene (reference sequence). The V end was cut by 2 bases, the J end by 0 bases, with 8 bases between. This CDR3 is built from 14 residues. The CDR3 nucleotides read TGTGCCAGCAGCTTAAGCAGGATCTCCTACGAGCAGTACTTC. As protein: CASSLSRISYEQYF.

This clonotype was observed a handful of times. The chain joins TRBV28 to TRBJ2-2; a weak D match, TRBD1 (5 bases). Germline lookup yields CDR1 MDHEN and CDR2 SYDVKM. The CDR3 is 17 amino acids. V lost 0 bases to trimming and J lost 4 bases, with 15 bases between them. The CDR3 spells CASSLWAGFTLTGELFF. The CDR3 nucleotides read TGTGCCAGCAGTTTATGGGCAGGGTTTACCCTCACCGGGGAGCTGTTTTTT.

CDR3 amino acids: CASTHSSGGWNEQFF. CDR3 in DNA: TGTGCCAGCACCCACTCTAGCGGGGGGTGGAATGAGCAGTTCTTC. This chain uses TRBV9 with TRBJ2-1, with 11 bases fitting TRBD2. This CDR3 has 15 amino acids. Germline values: CDR1 SGDLS, CDR2 YYNGEE. The V gene end was trimmed by 6 bases and the J gene end by 7 bases; junction bases not matched to a gene: 9. Based on the CDR3 plus reference TRBV9 and TRBJ2-1, the full variable domain is DSGVTQTPKHLITATGQRVTLRCSPRSGDLSVYWYQQSLDQGLQFLIQYYNGEERAKGNILERFSAQQFPDLHSELNLSSLELGDSALYFCASTHSSGGWNEQFFGPGTRLTVL.

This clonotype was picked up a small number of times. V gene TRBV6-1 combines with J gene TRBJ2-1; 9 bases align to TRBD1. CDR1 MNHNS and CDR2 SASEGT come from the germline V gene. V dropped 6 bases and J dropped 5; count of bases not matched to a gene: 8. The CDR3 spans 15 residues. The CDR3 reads CASRKPDRGNNEQFF. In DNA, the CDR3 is TGTGCCAGCAGAAAACCGGACAGGGGAAACAATGAGCAGTTCTTC.

Written as DNA, the CDR3 is TGTGCCAGCAGCGTAGCTACTAATGCGAACACCGGGGAGCTGTTTTTT. Translated, it gives CASSVATNANTGELFF. The gene calls are TRBV9 and TRBJ2-2; D not certain. V was clipped by 0 bases and J by 0 bases, with 9 bases between them. CDR1 SGDLS and CDR2 YYNGEE come from the germline V gene. CDR3 length: 16 residues.

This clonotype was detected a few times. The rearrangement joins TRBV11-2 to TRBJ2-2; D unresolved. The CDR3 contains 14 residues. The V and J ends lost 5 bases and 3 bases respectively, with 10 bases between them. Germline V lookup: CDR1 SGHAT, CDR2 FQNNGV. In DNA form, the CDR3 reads TGTGCCAGCAGCCCCGATTATGACACCGGGGAGCTGTTTTTT. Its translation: CASSPDYDTGELFF.

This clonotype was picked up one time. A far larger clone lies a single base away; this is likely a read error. CDR3 residues: CASSPGQGAYELYF. For the CDR3, the DNA is TGTGCCAGCAGCCCCGGACAGGGTGCCTACGAGCTGTACTTC. The genes are TRBV7-2 and TRBJ2-7; the match to TRBD1 covers 8 bases. Germline CDR1 reads SGHTA; CDR2 reads FQGNSA. This CDR3 is built from 14 residues.

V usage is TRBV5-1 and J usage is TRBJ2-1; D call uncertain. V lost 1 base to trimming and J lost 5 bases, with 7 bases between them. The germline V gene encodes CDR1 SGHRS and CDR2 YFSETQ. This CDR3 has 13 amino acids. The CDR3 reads CASSLYSNNEQFF. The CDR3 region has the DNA TGCGCCAGCAGCTTGTACAGCAACAATGAGCAGTTCTTC.

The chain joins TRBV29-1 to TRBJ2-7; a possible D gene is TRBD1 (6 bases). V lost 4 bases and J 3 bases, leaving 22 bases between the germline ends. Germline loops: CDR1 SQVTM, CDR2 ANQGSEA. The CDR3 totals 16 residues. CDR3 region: CSVAGEPGHLLYEQYF. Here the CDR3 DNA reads TGCAGCGTTGCTGGGGAACCGGGACACCTGCTCTACGAGCAGTACTTC.

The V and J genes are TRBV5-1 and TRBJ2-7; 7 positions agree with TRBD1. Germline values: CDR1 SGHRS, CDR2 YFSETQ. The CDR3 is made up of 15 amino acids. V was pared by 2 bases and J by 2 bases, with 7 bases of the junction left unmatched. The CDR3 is CASSFGTATTYEQYF. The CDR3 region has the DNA TGCGCCAGCAGCTTCGGGACAGCGACTACCTACGAGCAGTACTTC.

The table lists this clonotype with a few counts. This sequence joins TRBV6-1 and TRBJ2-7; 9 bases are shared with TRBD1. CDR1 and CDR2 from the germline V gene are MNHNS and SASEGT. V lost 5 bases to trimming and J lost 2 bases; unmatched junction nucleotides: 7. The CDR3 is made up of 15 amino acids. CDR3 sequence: CASSQLDRGAYEQYF. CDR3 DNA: TGTGCCAGCAGTCAGCTGGACAGGGGCGCCTACGAGCAGTACTTC.

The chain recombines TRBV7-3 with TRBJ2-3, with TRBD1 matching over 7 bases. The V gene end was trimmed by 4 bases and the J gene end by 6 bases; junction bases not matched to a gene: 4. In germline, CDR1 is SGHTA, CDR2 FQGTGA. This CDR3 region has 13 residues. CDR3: CASSSTGWDTQYF. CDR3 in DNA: TGTGCCAGCAGCTCGACAGGGTGGGATACGCAGTATTTT.

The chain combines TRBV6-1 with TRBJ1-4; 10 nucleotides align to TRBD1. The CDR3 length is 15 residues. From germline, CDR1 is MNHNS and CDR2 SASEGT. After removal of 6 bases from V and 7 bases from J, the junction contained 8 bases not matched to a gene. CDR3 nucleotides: TGTGCCAGCAGCGATGGGGACAGGGGTGGTGAAAAACTGTTTTTT. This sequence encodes CASSDGDRGGEKLFF.

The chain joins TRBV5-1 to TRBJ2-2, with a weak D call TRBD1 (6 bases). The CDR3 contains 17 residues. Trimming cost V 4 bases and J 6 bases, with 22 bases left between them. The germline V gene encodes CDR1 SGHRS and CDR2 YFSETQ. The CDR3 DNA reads TGCGCCAGCAGCCATAATATTAAGACAGGTTGGGCCGGGGAGCTGTTTTTT. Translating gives CASSHNIKTGWAGELFF. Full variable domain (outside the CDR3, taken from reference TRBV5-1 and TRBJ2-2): KAGVTQTPRYLIKTRGQQVTLSCSPISGHRSVSWYQQTPGQGLQFLFEYFSETQRNKGNFPGRFSGRQFSNSRSEMNVSTLELGDSALYLCASSHNIKTGWAGELFFGEGSRLTVL.

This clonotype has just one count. As DNA, the CDR3 is TGCAGTGCGACAGGGAAATCGGAGACCCAGTACTTC. This codes for CSATGKSETQYF. The chain uses TRBV20-1 and TRBJ2-5, with 7 bases lining up with TRBD1. Unmatched junction bases numbered 6, after V lost 6 bases and J lost 5 bases. The CDR3 is 12 residues long. Germline CDR1 reads DFQATT; CDR2 reads SNEGSKA (reference sequence).

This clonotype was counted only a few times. The CDR3 DNA reads TGTGCCAGCAGCCAAGATGCGACTAGCAGTTTCAATGAGCAGTTCTTC. This codes for CASSQDATSSFNEQFF. V is TRBV4-2 and J is TRBJ2-1, with TRBD2 identical over 7 bases. After removal of 0 bases from V and 6 bases from J, the junction contained 8 bases not matched to a gene. The germline V gene has CDR1 LGHNA and CDR2 YNFKEQ. This CDR3 has 16 residues.

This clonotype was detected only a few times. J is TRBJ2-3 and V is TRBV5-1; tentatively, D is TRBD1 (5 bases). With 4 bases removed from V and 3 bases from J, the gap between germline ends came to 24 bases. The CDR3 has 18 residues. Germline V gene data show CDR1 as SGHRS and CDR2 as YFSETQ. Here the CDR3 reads CASSLTPTVRIGTDTQYF. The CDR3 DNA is TGCGCCAGCAGCCTTACACCGACAGTACGGATTGGAACAGATACGCAGTATTTT.

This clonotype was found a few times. The chain's CDR3 is CASSFPTGTGIYNEQFF. For the CDR3, the DNA is TGTGCCAGCAGTTTCCCCACCGGGACAGGGATCTACAATGAGCAGTTCTTC. The chain carries TRBV28 and TRBJ2-1; TRBD1 matches at 9 bases. The CDR3 is 17 amino acids. V shed 3 bases and J 3 bases; nucleotides not matched to a gene: 9. Germline V gives CDR1 MDHEN, CDR2 SYDVKM.

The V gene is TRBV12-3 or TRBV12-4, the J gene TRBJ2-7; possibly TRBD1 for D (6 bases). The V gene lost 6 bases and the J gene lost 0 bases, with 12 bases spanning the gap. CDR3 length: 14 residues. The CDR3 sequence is CASRTQGSSYEQYF. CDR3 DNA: TGTGCCAGCAGAACCCAGGGGAGCTCCTACGAGCAGTACTTC.

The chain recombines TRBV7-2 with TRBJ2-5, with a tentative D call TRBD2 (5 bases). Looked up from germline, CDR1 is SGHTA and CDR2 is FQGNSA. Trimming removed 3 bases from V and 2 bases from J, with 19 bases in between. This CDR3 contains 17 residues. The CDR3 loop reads CASSFRPRAGLQETQYF. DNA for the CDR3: TGTGCCAGCAGCTTCCGACCGAGGGCCGGATTACAAGAGACCCAGTACTTC.

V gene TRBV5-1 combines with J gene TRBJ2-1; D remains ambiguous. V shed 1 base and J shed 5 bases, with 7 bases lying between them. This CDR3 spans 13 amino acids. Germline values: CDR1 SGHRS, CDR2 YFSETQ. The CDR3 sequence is CASSLSQHNEQFF. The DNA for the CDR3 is TGCGCCAGCAGCTTGAGTCAGCACAATGAGCAGTTCTTC.

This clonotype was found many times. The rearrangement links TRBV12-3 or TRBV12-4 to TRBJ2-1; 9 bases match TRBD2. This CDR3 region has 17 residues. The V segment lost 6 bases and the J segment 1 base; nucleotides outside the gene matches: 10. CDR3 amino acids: CASRGFGTSLSYNEQFF. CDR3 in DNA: TGTGCCAGCAGGGGCTTCGGGACTAGCCTATCCTACAATGAGCAGTTCTTC.